This T cell receptor (beta chain) is from a study of human T cells and chemical hapten exposure. About the study: Sensitizing treatment utilized 2% DPC over a 2 cm by 2 cm portion of upper inner arm skin.

Germline assignment: CDR1 SGHAT and CDR2 FQDESV (reference sequence). The CDR3 totals 14 residues. The V end lost 0 bases, the J end lost 5 bases, and 10 bases lay between the germline ends. Indicated time point: pre-sensitization, week 0. Treatment defined: therapeutic diphenylcyclopropenone sensitization with weekly scalp DPC. TCRdb reprocessed the RACE reads via MiXCR and lists one record per CDR3 protein. The sample carries 150,000 to 200,000 distinct CDR3 sequences, approximately 29% recorded once. The chain is built from TRBV11-1 and TRBJ1-1, with no clear D. The sample consisted of whole blood, taken in connection with sensitization to the hapten diphenylcyclopropenone (DPC). The receptor comes from a woman in her twenties or thirties with alopecia areata. Some clones in this sample may be carry-over from other donors' samples. The CDR3 nucleotides are TGTGCCAGCAGCTTAGCCGGGGAGAGGACTGAAGCTTTCTTT. It encodes CASSLAGERTEAFF.